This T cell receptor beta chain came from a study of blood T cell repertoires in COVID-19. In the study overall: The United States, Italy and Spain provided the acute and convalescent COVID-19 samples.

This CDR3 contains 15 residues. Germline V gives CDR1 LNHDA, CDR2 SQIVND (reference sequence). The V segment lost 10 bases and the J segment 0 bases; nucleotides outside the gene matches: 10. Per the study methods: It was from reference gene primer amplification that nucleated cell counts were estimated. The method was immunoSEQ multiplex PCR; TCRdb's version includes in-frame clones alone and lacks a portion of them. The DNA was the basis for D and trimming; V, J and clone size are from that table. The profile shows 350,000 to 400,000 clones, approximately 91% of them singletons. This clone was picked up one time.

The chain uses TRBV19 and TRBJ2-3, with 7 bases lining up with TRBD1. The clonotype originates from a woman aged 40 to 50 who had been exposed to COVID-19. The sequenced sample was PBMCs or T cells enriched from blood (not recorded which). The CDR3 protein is CATGLDRASTDTQYF. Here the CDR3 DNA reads TGTGCCACCGGGTTAGACAGGGCTAGCACAGATACGCAGTATTTT.